This T cell receptor (beta chain) derives from a study of T cell responses to AZD1222 COVID-19 vaccine. On this clone: Antigen specificity is unknown.

Study outcomes and limitations: Only a handful of AZD1222 recipients, roughly six in all, had baseline seropositivity.

The CDR3 contains 13 residues. CDR1 is SGHVS and CDR2 is FNYEAQ in the germline V gene. Trimming removed 1 base from V and 4 bases from J, with 5 bases in between. TCRdb's copy holds only in-frame clones and misses some; the assay was immunoSEQ multiplex PCR. This table has some 140,000 clones, about nine tenths appearing once. The sample consisted of peripheral blood, taken on day 0 of MenACWY control vaccination. The chain joins TRBV7-6 to TRBJ1-5, with D unclear. The source is an adult in good health. In DNA, the CDR3 is TGTGCCAGCAGCTTAGGGGAGAATCAGCCCCAGCATTTT. It translates to CASSLGENQPQHF.